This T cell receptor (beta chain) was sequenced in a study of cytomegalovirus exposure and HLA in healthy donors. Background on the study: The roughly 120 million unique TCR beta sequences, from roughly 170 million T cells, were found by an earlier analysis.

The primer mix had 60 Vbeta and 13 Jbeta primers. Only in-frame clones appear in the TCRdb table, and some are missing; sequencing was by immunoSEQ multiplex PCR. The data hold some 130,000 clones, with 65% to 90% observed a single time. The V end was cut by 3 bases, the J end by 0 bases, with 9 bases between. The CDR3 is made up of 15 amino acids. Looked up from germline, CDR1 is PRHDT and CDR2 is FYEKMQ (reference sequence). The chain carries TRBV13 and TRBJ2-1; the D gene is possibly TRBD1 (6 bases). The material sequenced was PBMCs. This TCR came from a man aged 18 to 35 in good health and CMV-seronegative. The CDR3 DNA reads TGTGCCAGCAGCTTGGACAGCCGCTCCTACAATGAGCAGTTCTTC. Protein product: CASSLDSRSYNEQFF.